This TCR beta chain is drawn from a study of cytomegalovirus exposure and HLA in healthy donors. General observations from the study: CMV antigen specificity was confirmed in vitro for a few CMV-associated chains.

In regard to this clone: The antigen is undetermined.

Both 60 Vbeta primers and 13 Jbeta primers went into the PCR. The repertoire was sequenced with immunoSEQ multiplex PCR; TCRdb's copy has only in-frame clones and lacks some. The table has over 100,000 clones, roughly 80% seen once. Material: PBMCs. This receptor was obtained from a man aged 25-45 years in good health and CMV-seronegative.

CDR3: CASSERRGRTDTQYF. The CDR3, as DNA: TGTGCCAGCAGTGAACGACGGGGGAGGACAGATACGCAGTATTTT. The chain is built from TRBV6-1 and TRBJ2-3, with TRBD2 as a possible D gene (6 bases). V lost 2 bases and J lost 3, with 12 bases in between. The CDR3 is 15 amino acids. The V gene's germline CDR1 is MNHNS and CDR2 SASEGT.